Reported below is one T cell receptor beta chain. This sample was included in a study of blood T cell repertoires in COVID-19. As for the study in general: Specimens from acute and convalescent COVID-19 originated in the United States, Italy and Spain. T cells, B-cell-depleted T cells, or PBMCs supplied cDNA or gDNA.

As handled by the study authors: Quantification of nucleated cells was approximated via reference gene primer amplification. TCRdb's table, derived via immunoSEQ multiplex PCR, lists solely in-frame clones and lacks some. Clone size and V and J calls were adopted from that table, with D and trimming inferred from the DNA. The repertoire holds around 280,000 clones, with approximately 83% as singletons. Sequencing was performed on peripheral blood. The receptor comes from a woman aged 25 to 39 who had recovered from COVID-19.

CDR3 sequence (DNA): TGTGCCAGCAGGCTAGCGGGAGACCCAAGGGGCGGGGAGCTGTTTTTT. Its protein is CASRLAGDPRGGELFF. The chain uses TRBV4-2 and TRBJ2-2; 10 bases fit TRBD2. CDR1 is LGHNA and CDR2 is YNFKEQ in the germline V gene. The CDR3 has 16 residues. Trimming at V came to 6 bases and at J to 7 bases, leaving 11 bases not matched to a gene.